Sequencing of this T cell receptor beta chain was carried out in a study of T cells in Graves' hyperthyroidism and ophthalmopathy. Study-wide results and limits: Through a model of 13 V-J features, ophthalmopathy was separated from stable hyperthyroidism.

Germline values: CDR1 SGHTA, CDR2 FQGTGA. The CDR3 has 11 amino acids. V gave up 5 bases and J gave up 9 bases; unmatched junction bases: 0. This clonotype has ten or more counts. As yet, its antigen is unknown. Disease duration under 2 months; hyperthyroidism patients were aged 18 to 65. PBMCs were derived from about 9.1 ml fresh peripheral blood. Amplification targeted TCR beta CDR3 regions from RNA transcripts. The TCR CDR3 first-round RT-PCR relied on the HTBI primer set. TCRdb reprocessed the multiplex PCR reads via MiXCR and lists one record per CDR3 protein. The sample has roughly 200,000 distinct CDR3 sequences, about 17% seen once.

This rearrangement joins TRBV7-3 to TRBJ2-1; 8 positions agree with TRBD2. Sequencing was done on a sample of blood. The receptor's source is a man aged 35 to 55 with Graves' hyperthyroidism. Here the CDR3 reads CASSSGGEQFF. CDR3 DNA: TGTGCCAGCAGCAGCGGGGGTGAGCAGTTCTTC.